This T cell receptor (beta chain) stems from a study of T-cell memory formation after mild COVID-19 (dated by TCRdb to the early 2020s). A note on the overall study: Most TCR sequence clusters were specific to one of the two donors. Longitudinal TCRalpha and TCRbeta repertoire sequencing tracked T-cell clones expanding and contracting after mild COVID-19 in a couple of donors. The cohort comprised two young, previously healthy adult volunteers, one female and one male.

Ficoll-Paque density gradient centrifugation was used to isolate PBMCs. The listed sequencing device is Illumina NovaSeq 6000. TCRalpha and TCRbeta cDNA libraries were constructed by 5'RACE with constant-segment primers, with sample barcodes and unique molecular identifiers being introduced. Trizol reagent was used to extract RNA from every sample. The libraries were amplified in two PCR steps, and the second step added a second sample barcode and Illumina TruSeq adapters. Sequencing of libraries was performed on an Illumina NovaSeq with 2 x 150 bp paired-end reads. Per the source publication's procedure: With migec v1.2.7, reads were demultiplexed and then collapsed into UMI-guided consensus sequences. Using mixcr v2.1.11, the UMI consensuses were aligned to TRA and TRB V and J templates and assembled into clonotypes. Expanded or contracted clonotypes were those called significant by both edgeR and NoisET, with noise models trained on biological replicates. For edgeR calls, a false discovery rate-adjusted p below 0.01 and a log2 fold-change threshold of 1 were applied. PCA with hierarchical clustering of max-normalized trajectories of the 1000 most abundant clonotypes was used as exploratory dynamics analysis. Separately sequenced CD4+ and CD8+ repertoires were used to assign a CD4 or CD8 phenotype to each responding clone. Through fastp at Q25 and MiXCR, TCRdb rebuilt clones from the public reads, retaining in-frame beta chains. Identical CDR3 protein sequences are pooled into one entry, listed with their most common genes and DNA. Clone size and V and J calls follow TCRdb, not the original study. This sample gives about 270,000 distinct CDR3 sequences in total; roughly 17% of them show up just once. The ten largest clones add up to 22% of the sample.

What the authors observed across the whole study: Balanced CD4/CD8 phenotypes were observed for clones contracting from day 15 to 85, whereas a bias towards CD4+ was observed for a second wave of clones expanding from day 15 to 37. The study included only a couple of mild cases, and larger cohorts that include severe cases with pre-infection samples were judged to be necessary. SARS-CoV-2 specificity of the second-wave clones peaking on day 37 was not confirmed. Contracting CD4+ clones were found mainly in CM and EM memory subsets, while CD8+ clones were enriched in EMRA. The detection of some responding clones in pre-infection memory suggests that pre-existing cross-reactive memory T cells joined the SARS-CoV-2 response.

Notes on this clonotype: Its cognate antigen has yet to be identified. Per-base qualities were not stored, and no clone one base away is much larger.

From the cysteine up to the phenylalanine, the CDR3 has a length of 13 residues. Only the CDR3 region is kept as DNA, spanning 39 bases read in frame from base 1. Here V drops 3 bases and J drops 13 bases, and the junction holds 10 bases not matched to any gene. Reading the germline V gene (reference sequence) gives CDR1 LGHDT and CDR2 YNNKEL. The chain is assembled from TRBV3-1 and TRBJ1-2; TRBD1 aligns with 8 central bases. This sequence was found in a young man who had mild COVID-19 (a few samples of this study predate the infection). The sample titles of this study are shuffled in the database, so cell type and time point are left out; the donor was told from shared clones. The sequencing sample was made of PBMCs or a T cell subset sorted from them (not recorded which). CDR3 reads: CASSHRTGSMLTF. The nucleotide sequence is TGTGCCAGCAGCCACCGGACAGGGAGTATGCTCACCTTC.